The clone carrying this TCR beta chain was seen a single time. Its antigen is not known. The record originates from a study of human thymus T cells. Study-level findings and limits: Thymic and blood repertoires seemed to show skewed V and J gene use.

Only in-frame clones appear in the TCRdb table, and some are missing; sequencing was by immunoSEQ multiplex PCR. The sample has about 60,000 clones, roughly 94% seen once. Half of the eight donors gave roughly 0.5-1 mL blood during surgery. Trimming removed 1 base from V and 4 bases from J, with 6 bases in between. Germline V CDR1 and CDR2: SGHKS, YYEKEE (reference sequence). This CDR3 has 13 amino acids. The V call is TRBV5-5, the J call TRBJ1-3; D is undetermined. The specimen was blood. The clonotype originates from a boy younger than two with a congenital heart defect but otherwise immunologically healthy. CDR3 nucleotide sequence: TGTGCCAGCAGCTTGTTGTTGGGAAACACCATATATTTT. Protein sequence: CASSLLLGNTIYF. The variable domain in full, completed from reference TRBV5-5 and TRBJ1-3, reads DAGVTQSPTHLIKTRGQQVTLRCSPISGHKSVSWYQQVLGQGPQFIFQYYEKEERGRGNFPDRFSARQFPNYSSELNVNALLLGDSALYLCASSLLLGNTIYFGEGSWLTVV.